A selection of T cell receptor beta chains follows, all from one sample in a study of early stage breast cancer tumors. Clones were sequenced by immunoSEQ multiplex PCR, and TCRdb holds only the in-frame ones, with some missing. Of about 6,000 clones in the sample, over 65% are singletons; the top ten hold roughly 11%. Input material: normal breast tissue next to the tumor. Receptors were obtained from a person aged 70 to 85 with breast cancer. Both conserved end residues are part of each CDR3. Fields, in order: D gene, V gene, J gene, clone size, CDR3 DNA, CDR3 protein. A D gene is named only where the DNA matches it firmly. Size tells how often a clone was seen (once, few, many) or the class of an expanded clone, and some rows leave it out.

D: TRBD2
V: TRBV27
J: TRBJ2-1
size: once
DNA: TGTGCCAGCAGGGGACTAGCATATGAGCAGTTCTTC
CDR3: CASRGLAYEQFF

D: TRBD1
V: TRBV27
J: TRBJ1-2
size: -
DNA: TGTGCCAGCAGTTTTTCGACAGGGGTCTATGGCTACACCTTC
CDR3: CASSFSTGVYGYTF

D: TRBD1
V: TRBV30
J: TRBJ1-6
size: -
DNA: TGTGCCTGGAGTGTGTCTATACAGGGGGATTCACCCCTCCACTTT
CDR3: CAWSVSIQGDSPLHF

D: TRBD1
V: TRBV28
J: TRBJ1-1
size: -
DNA: TGTGCCAGCAGCTCGGGACAGCCTGAAGCTTTCTTT
CDR3: CASSSGQPEAFF

D: -
V: TRBV19
J: TRBJ2-7
size: once
DNA: TGTGCCAGTAGGTCCCAGGGACACCCGTCCTACGAGCAGTACTTC
CDR3: CASRSQGHPSYEQYF

D: -
V: TRBV10-3
J: TRBJ1-2
size: -
DNA: TGTGCCATCAGTGAGGGGAGGGAGAACTATGGCTACACCTTC
CDR3: CAISEGRENYGYTF

D: -
V: TRBV30
J: TRBJ1-1
size: few
DNA: TGTGCCTGGAGTAGCGGGGTACCGGGTGTTGCGGCTGAAGCTTTCTTT
CDR3: CAWSSGVPGVAAEAFF

D: -
V: TRBV11-2
J: TRBJ1-1
size: -
DNA: TGTGCCAGCAGCTTAAATAGTGGCACTGAAGCTTTCTTT
CDR3: CASSLNSGTEAFF

D: TRBD2
V: TRBV7-8
J: TRBJ2-5
size: -
DNA: TGTGCCAGCCTTCGGGGGGGCCAAGAGACCCAGTACTTC
CDR3: CASLRGGQETQYF

D: -
V: TRBV5-1
J: TRBJ2-7
size: -
DNA: TGCGCCAGCAGCTTGGTGGGTGGGCGGGTGGAGCAGTACTTC
CDR3: CASSLVGGRVEQYF

D: -
V: TRBV5-1
J: TRBJ1-2
size: -
DNA: TGCGCCAGCAGCTTGATCACAGGAAACTATGGCTACACCTTC
CDR3: CASSLITGNYGYTF

D: TRBD1
V: TRBV19
J: TRBJ2-7
size: -
DNA: TGTGCCAGTAGTAGTCGGGACAGGGTCCACGAGCAGTACTTC
CDR3: CASSSRDRVHEQYF

D: TRBD2
V: TRBV4-2
J: TRBJ2-1
size: -
DNA: TGTGCCAGCAGCCAAGCACTAGCGGGGGGTCCCTACAATGAGCAGTTCTTC
CDR3: CASSQALAGGPYNEQFF

D: TRBD2
V: TRBV9
J: TRBJ2-1
size: -
DNA: TGTGCCAGCAGCGCGGTAGACGGGAGGGATGAGCAGTTCTTC
CDR3: CASSAVDGRDEQFF

D: -
V: TRBV5-6
J: TRBJ2-1
size: -
DNA: TGTGCCAGCAAGGGCGGGGGCCATTACAATGAGCAGTTCTTC
CDR3: CASKGGGHYNEQFF

D: TRBD2
V: TRBV5-5
J: TRBJ2-3
size: -
DNA: TGTGCCAGCAGACGACTAGCGGGGGCTACAGATACGCAGTATTTT
CDR3: CASRRLAGATDTQYF

D: -
V: TRBV5-1
J: TRBJ2-3
size: -
DNA: TGCGCCAGCAGCGAGGACAGTCACACAGATACGCAGTATTTT
CDR3: CASSEDSHTDTQYF

D: -
V: TRBV18
J: TRBJ1-1
size: -
DNA: TGTGCCAGCTCAGTACAAAACACTGAAGCTTTCTTT
CDR3: CASSVQNTEAFF

D: TRBD1
V: TRBV25-1
J: TRBJ1-1
size: -
DNA: TGTGCCAGCAGTCAGGGGGGCACTGAAGCTTTCTTT
CDR3: CASSQGGTEAFF

D: -
V: TRBV7-8
J: TRBJ1-3
size: -
DNA: TGTGCCACCCTCGGGTGGGGCGCGATTACCGGAGACCTTGGAAACACCATATATTTT
CDR3: CATLGWGAITGDLGNTIYF

D: -
V: TRBV5-1
J: TRBJ2-7
size: -
DNA: TGCGCCAGCAGCTTGCCCACTAGCAGCTACGAGCAGTACTTC
CDR3: CASSLPTSSYEQYF

D: -
V: TRBV4-1
J: TRBJ2-3
size: -
DNA: TGCGCCAGCAGCCAAGCCGTCAGGTCGTCAGATACGCAGTATTTT
CDR3: CASSQAVRSSDTQYF

D: -
V: TRBV19
J: TRBJ1-2
size: -
DNA: TGTGCCAGTAGTTCCGATCAGGGCATTGGCTACACCTTC
CDR3: CASSSDQGIGYTF

D: -
V: TRBV5-1
J: TRBJ1-5
size: -
DNA: TGCGCCAGCAGCTTGGGGGGAGAGGGCAATCAGCCCCAGCATTTT
CDR3: CASSLGGEGNQPQHF

D: -
V: TRBV15
J: TRBJ1-6
size: -
DNA: TGTGCCACCAGCAGAGGAGCAGGGGAAGGGTCGCCCCTCCACTTT
CDR3: CATSRGAGEGSPLHF

D: -
V: TRBV7-9
J: TRBJ2-7
size: -
DNA: TGTGCCAGCAGCTCACGACAGTACGAGCAGTACTTC
CDR3: CASSSRQYEQYF

D: -
V: TRBV6-1
J: TRBJ2-5
size: -
DNA: TGTGCCAGCAGTCCTAGGAACCCACAAGAGACCCAGTACTTC
CDR3: CASSPRNPQETQYF

D: -
V: TRBV6-5
J: TRBJ2-4
size: -
DNA: TGTGCCAGCCAGTCCTTGCTAGCCAAAAACATTCAGTACTTC
CDR3: CASQSLLAKNIQYF

D: TRBD2
V: TRBV28
J: TRBJ2-1
size: -
DNA: TGTGCCAGCAGTTCCAGGGCCGGACTAGCGGGGTCCTACTACAATGAGCAGTTCTTC
CDR3: CASSSRAGLAGSYYNEQFF

D: TRBD1
V: TRBV7-6
J: TRBJ1-5
size: -
DNA: TGTGCCAGCAGCCATAAGACAGGGCCATATAGCAATCAGCCCCAGCATTTT
CDR3: CASSHKTGPYSNQPQHF

D: -
V: TRBV30
J: TRBJ1-4
size: -
DNA: TGTGCCTGGAGTGTAGGCGGGAGTCAGGAAAAACTGTTTTTT
CDR3: CAWSVGGSQEKLFF

D: -
V: TRBV5-1
J: TRBJ2-7
size: -
DNA: TGCGCCAGCAGCTTGAGATCTAGCTCCTACGAGCAGTACTTC
CDR3: CASSLRSSSYEQYF

D: -
V: TRBV19
J: TRBJ1-1
size: -
DNA: TGTGCCAGTAGTATGACAGCCCACACTGAAGCTTTCTTT
CDR3: CASSMTAHTEAFF

D: TRBD2
V: TRBV27
J: TRBJ2-7
size: -
DNA: TGTGCCAGCAGTGCATCCGGGACTAGCGGGCCTCTTACCTACGAGCAGTACTTC
CDR3: CASSASGTSGPLTYEQYF

D: TRBD2
V: TRBV19
J: TRBJ2-1
size: -
DNA: TGTGCCAGTAGTATATCTGGGACTAGCGGGAGAAATGAGCAGTTCTTC
CDR3: CASSISGTSGRNEQFF